Below are 13 T cell receptor beta chains sequenced from a single sample in a study of T-cell reconstitution after alpha-beta-depleted transplantation in children. For TCRbeta, the library was prepared with unique molecular identifiers. TCRdb reanalysed the PCR reads using MiXCR and keeps one entry per CDR3 protein. The sample comprises 200,000 to 250,000 distinct CDR3 sequences, about 8.7% of which are singletons, and 35% to 40% rests with the top ten. The specimen was PBMCs, mostly from graft donor cells, collected 360 days after TCRalphabeta/CD19-depleted stem cell transplant. The receptors here all came from a male patient aged 2-10 years who had a stem cell transplant for acute myeloid leukemia, so the T cells may come from the graft donor.

This clonotype has a count of ten or more. V usage is TRBV5-6 and J usage is TRBJ2-7; D ambiguous. Germline assignment: CDR1 SGHDT and CDR2 YYEEEE. V lost 1 base, J lost 4 bases, and 15 bases lay in between. CDR3 length: 15 amino acids. As DNA, the CDR3 is TGTGCCAGCAGCTTGTATAGGCTGTTAGATTACGAGCAGTACTTC. This encodes CASSLYRLLDYEQYF.

This clonotype came up many times. V usage is TRBV5-1 and J usage is TRBJ2-1, with 9 positions matching TRBD2. The CDR3 extends over 14 amino acids. Germline loops: CDR1 SGHRS, CDR2 YFSETQ. V shed 4 bases, J shed 9 bases, and the junction held 8 bases outside the gene matches. CDR3 nucleotides: TGCGCCAGCAGCCTGAGGACTAGCGAGGGTGAGCAGTTCTTC. This codes for CASSLRTSEGEQFF.

J is TRBJ2-1 and V is TRBV20-1; maybe TRBD2 (6 bases). Germline CDR1 is DFQATT and CDR2 is SNEGSKA (reference sequence). Trimming pared 1 base from V and 6 bases from J, leaving 13 bases between. The CDR3 extends over 14 amino acids. This CDR3 reads CSARGDRRGNEQFF. CDR3 coding DNA: TGCAGTGCTAGAGGAGACCGGAGGGGCAATGAGCAGTTCTTC.

This clonotype showed up many times. V is TRBV7-3 and J is TRBJ2-2; D unresolved. Germline values: CDR1 SGHTA, CDR2 FQGTGA. The CDR3 length is 13 residues. Trimming cost V 5 bases and J 1 base, with 5 bases left between them. The CDR3: CASSPLNTGELFF. The CDR3 DNA follows: TGTGCCAGCAGCCCGCTGAACACCGGGGAGCTGTTTTTT. The complete variable domain, with remaining parts taken from reference TRBV7-3 and TRBJ2-2, reads GAGVSQTPSNKVTEKGKYVELRCDPISGHTALYWYRQSLGQGPEFLIYFQGTGAADDSGLPNDRFFAVRPEGSVSTLKIQRTERGDSAVYLCASSPLNTGELFFGEGSRLTVL.

This clonotype was recorded a few times. The chain recombines TRBV5-1 with TRBJ1-1; D is perhaps TRBD1 (5 bases). Germline CDR1 is SGHRS and CDR2 is YFSETQ. This CDR3 comprises 16 residues. V dropped 4 bases and J dropped 0 bases, with 16 bases sitting between them. CDR3 sequence (DNA): TGCGCCAGCAGCATTCGCAGGGCCTCTATGAACACTGAAGCTTTCTTT. It is translated as CASSIRRASMNTEAFF.

This clonotype was recorded many times. The chain couples TRBV9 to TRBJ2-5; perhaps TRBD1 as D (6 bases). Deletions cut 1 base from V and 5 bases from J, with 15 bases between. The V gene's germline CDR1 is SGDLS and CDR2 YYNGEE. The CDR3 covers 15 residues. CDR3: CASSVFFPRGETQYF. CDR3 coding DNA: TGTGCCAGCAGCGTATTCTTCCCCAGGGGCGAGACCCAGTACTTC.

The V and J genes are TRBV29-1 and TRBJ2-3, with 8 positions matching TRBD1. The germline V gene has CDR1 SQVTM and CDR2 ANQGSEA. J was trimmed by 8 bases and V by 6 bases; bases with no gene match: 16. There are 15 residues in the CDR3. In DNA, the CDR3 is TGCAGCGTGTGGGGGTCGGCAGGGGGCGCCTTTACGCAGTATTTT. This sequence encodes CSVWGSAGGAFTQYF.

As DNA, the CDR3 is TGTGCCAGCAGTCCGACAGGGTTAGGGGCCAACGTCCTGACTTTC. It yields the protein CASSPTGLGANVLTF. The chain employs TRBV12-3 or TRBV12-4 and TRBJ2-6; TRBD1 matches at 7 bases. V lost 5 bases, J lost 4 bases, and 5 bases stayed unmatched. The CDR3 runs 15 residues.

The gene calls are TRBV2 and TRBJ2-2; TRBD2 is a possible D gene (5 bases). This CDR3 spans 14 amino acids. Between the trimmed V and J ends, which lost 6 bases and 6 bases, there was a span of 14 bases. Germline V gives CDR1 SNHLY, CDR2 FYNNEI. CDR3 DNA sequence: TGTGCCAGCAGGGAGGTTCGGCAAGCCGGGGAGCTGTTTTTT. Its protein is CASREVRQAGELFF. Full variable domain (missing parts from reference TRBV2 and TRBJ2-2): EPEVTQTPSHQVTQMGQEVILRCVPISNHLYFYWYRQILGQKVEFLVSFYNNEISEKSEIFDDQFSVERPDGSNFTLKIRSTKLEDSAMYFCASREVRQAGELFFGEGSRLTVL.

This clonotype was observed a handful of times. J is TRBJ2-3 and V is TRBV25-1; D perhaps matches TRBD1 (6 bases). CDR1 is MGHDK, CDR2 SYGVNS, per germline. The CDR3 consists of 14 residues. The germline V and J ends were trimmed by 4 bases and 4 bases, with 12 bases remaining between them. The CDR3 DNA sequence: TGTGCCAGCAGTGGAGACCAGGGGTCAGATACGCAGTATTTT. This sequence encodes CASSGDQGSDTQYF.

This clonotype was observed many times. V and J are TRBV29-1 and TRBJ2-5; D gene unclear. The CDR3 extends over 13 amino acids. Trimming removed 0 bases at V and 5 bases at J, with 10 bases between. The germline CDR1 and CDR2 sequences are SQVTM and ANQGSEA. The CDR3 DNA reads TGCAGCGTTGAAGATCCGGTGCGGGAGACCCAGTACTTC. Protein product: CSVEDPVRETQYF. Complete variable domain (other parts from reference TRBV29-1 and TRBJ2-5): SAVISQKPSRDICQRGTSLTIQCQVDSQVTMMFWYRQQPGQSLTLIATANQGSEATYESGFVIDKFPISRPNLTFSTLTVSNMSPEDSSIYLCSVEDPVRETQYFGPGTRLLVL.

A remark on this clonotype: The junction departs from germline at one end; a sequencing error may be responsible. The V and J genes are TRBV11-2 and TRBJ2-6; 7 positions match TRBD2. This CDR3 is built from 17 residues. Germline V gene sequence: CDR1 SGHAT, CDR2 FQNNGV. The CDR3: CASSPGGWNSGANVLTF. The CDR3 nucleotides are TGTGCCAGCAGCCCCGGGGGGTGGAACTCTGGTGCCAACGTCCTGACTTTC.

This clonotype appeared many times. The chain carries TRBV7-2 and TRBJ2-1; D gene unclear. Trimming stripped 1 base from V and 7 bases from J, with 11 bases between. CDR1 is SGHTA, CDR2 FQGNSA, per germline. The CDR3 length is 14 residues. In DNA form, the CDR3 reads TGTGCCAGCAGCTTAGTAGGTAGTACGAATGAGCAGTTCTTC. Its translation is CASSLVGSTNEQFF.